These 25 T cell receptor beta chains share one sample of origin, sequenced in a study of shared clonotypes between healthy human individuals. CD8 cells regarded as naive lacked CD45RO, were positively chosen for CCR7, and omitted terminally differentiated effector memory CD45RA+ cells. Sequencing was performed with immunoSEQ multiplex PCR; in TCRdb, only in-frame clones are kept and a portion is missing. The sample carries about 2.1 million clones, about 94% recorded once. The material sequenced was naive CD8+ T cells from PBMCs. The source of these receptors is a man aged 18 to 29 in good health. Some clones in this sample may be carry-over from other donors' samples.

This chain connects TRBV28 to TRBJ1-2, with 7 bases matching TRBD1. Germline V lookup: CDR1 MDHEN, CDR2 SYDVKM. Trimming took 7 bases from V and 2 from J; bases not matched to a gene: 10. This CDR3 comprises 15 residues. Here the CDR3 reads CASKATTGNNYGYTF. CDR3 DNA sequence: TGTGCCAGCAAAGCTACGACAGGGAACAACTATGGCTACACCTTC.

The chain links TRBV13 to TRBJ2-1; 11 bases fit TRBD2. The length of the CDR3 is 16 residues. Looked up from germline, CDR1 is PRHDT and CDR2 is FYEKMQ (reference sequence). The junction had 7 bases not matched to a gene; V was cut back by 5 bases and J by 4 bases. Written as DNA, the CDR3 is TGTGCCAGCAGCCTCTTAGCGGGAGGGGGGTACAATGAGCAGTTCTTC. Protein sequence: CASSLLAGGGYNEQFF.

The gene calls are TRBV6-6 and TRBJ2-1; D is unresolved. Trimming pared 6 bases from V and 0 bases from J, leaving 15 bases between. The CDR3 length is 16 residues. Germline CDR1 MNHNY, CDR2 SVGAGI (reference sequence). CDR3 sequence reads: CASSPVSSYSYNEQFF. CDR3 DNA sequence: TGTGCCAGCAGCCCCGTCAGCAGCTACTCCTACAATGAGCAGTTCTTC.

The chain combines TRBV7-4 with TRBJ1-5; a possible D gene is TRBD1 (5 bases). V lost 5 bases and J 8 bases, leaving 16 bases between the germline ends. The CDR3 sequence is 14 residues long. Germline lookup yields CDR1 SGHVT and CDR2 SQSDAQ. CDR3 sequence (DNA): TGTGCCAGCAGCCGAGGGACTCTGAGAAAGCCCCAGCATTTT. Protein product: CASSRGTLRKPQHF.

The chain uses TRBV13 and TRBJ2-4; 7 bases agree with TRBD1. The CDR3 covers 15 residues. The junction had 6 bases not matched to a gene; V was cut back by 5 bases and J by 2 bases. Germline loops: CDR1 PRHDT, CDR2 FYEKMQ (reference sequence). CDR3 DNA sequence: TGTGCCAGCAGCCGACGACAGGGAACCAAAAACATTCAGTACTTC. Protein sequence: CASSRRQGTKNIQYF.

The genes are TRBV28 and TRBJ2-1, with D possibly matching TRBD1 (6 bases). The V end was cut by 3 bases, the J end by 9 bases, with 15 bases between. Germline lookup yields CDR1 MDHEN and CDR2 SYDVKM. CDR3 length: 14 amino acids. The CDR3 DNA reads as TGTGCCAGCAGTTTGTCAGGGGATGGCGGTGAGCAGTTCTTC. This gives the protein CASSLSGDGGEQFF.

Comments on this clone: Other nucleotide sequences from this sample produce the same CDR3. The chain has TRBV7-6 and TRBJ1-1; 9 bases align to TRBD1. The CDR3 has 15 residues. With V trimmed by 5 bases and J by 0 bases, 4 bases remained unmatched. Germline CDR1 and CDR2: SGHVS and FNYEAQ. The CDR3 loop reads CASSDRQGVNTEAFF. The DNA for the CDR3 is TGTGCCAGCAGCGACAGACAGGGGGTGAACACTGAAGCTTTCTTT. Complete variable domain (other parts from reference TRBV7-6 and TRBJ1-1): GAGVSQSPRYKVTKRGQDVALRCDPISGHVSLYWYRQALGQGPEFLTYFNYEAQQDKSGLPNDRFSAERPEGSISTLTIQRTEQRDSAMYRCASSDRQGVNTEAFFGQGTRLTVV.

The V gene is TRBV7-9, the J gene TRBJ2-3, with D possibly matching TRBD1 (5 bases). V was shortened by 4 bases and J by 4 bases, with 9 bases between the two germline ends. The CDR3 is made up of 13 amino acids. CDR1 is SEHNR, CDR2 FQNEAQ, per germline (reference sequence). The CDR3 loop reads CASSSEGADTQYF. The CDR3 region has the DNA TGTGCCAGCAGCTCCGAAGGGGCAGATACGCAGTATTTT.

The chain links TRBV5-8 to TRBJ2-7; 7 positions match TRBD2. Germline V gene lookup returns CDR1 SGHTS and CDR2 YDEGEE. The CDR3 runs to 13 residues. V shed 2 bases, J shed 4 bases, and the junction held 3 bases outside the gene matches. Here the CDR3 reads CASSFWEGYEQYF. As DNA, the CDR3 is TGTGCCAGCAGCTTTTGGGAGGGGTACGAGCAGTACTTC.

This sequence joins TRBV28 and TRBJ2-1; D is uncertain. V was cut by 5 bases and J by 3 bases, with 11 bases left in between. Germline CDR1 MDHEN, CDR2 SYDVKM. The CDR3 runs to 14 residues. The CDR3 sequence: CASSPFTGYNEQFF. DNA of the CDR3: TGTGCCAGCAGTCCCTTCACGGGCTACAATGAGCAGTTCTTC.

This chain links TRBV7-6 with TRBJ2-7; D possibly corresponds to TRBD1 (5 bases). Trimming left V 2 bases short and J 6 bases short, with 11 bases between. Germline CDR1 SGHVS, CDR2 FNYEAQ. This CDR3 spans 13 amino acids. The CDR3, as DNA: TGTGCCAGCAGCTTAAACTGGGGCAGCGAGCAGTACTTC. Translation: CASSLNWGSEQYF.

This chain uses TRBV29-1 with TRBJ2-5; 12 nucleotides agree with TRBD2. The CDR3 has 15 amino acids. The J segment lost 2 bases and the V segment lost 3 bases, leaving 4 bases of the junction unmatched. Per the germline V gene, CDR1 is SQVTM and CDR2 is ANQGSEA. CDR3 protein: CSVDGTSGLQETQYF. CDR3 coding DNA: TGCAGCGTTGATGGGACTAGCGGGCTTCAAGAGACCCAGTACTTC.

The V gene is TRBV2, the J gene TRBJ1-1; 10 nucleotides line up with TRBD1. The CDR3 is made up of 13 amino acids. Losses at the gene ends were 6 bases for V and 3 bases for J; bases not matched to a gene: 1. Germline V gene sequence: CDR1 SNHLY, CDR2 FYNNEI. The CDR3 sequence is CASRDRGDTEAFF. The DNA of the CDR3 is TGTGCCAGCAGGGACAGGGGGGACACTGAAGCTTTCTTT.

The chain is built from TRBV15 and TRBJ1-2; a possible D gene is TRBD1 (6 bases). Trimming cost V 0 bases and J 5 bases, with 13 bases left between them. From germline, CDR1 is LNHNV and CDR2 YYDKDF (reference sequence). The CDR3 runs 15 residues. CDR3 nucleotides: TGTGCCACCAGCAGAGATCGGGGGCAGGGGTATGGCTACACCTTC. Translation gives CATSRDRGQGYGYTF. Filled out from reference TRBV15 and TRBJ1-2, the complete variable domain reads DAMVIQNPRYQVTQFGKPVTLSCSQTLNHNVMYWYQQKSSQAPKLLFHYYDKDFNNEADTPDNFQSRRPNTSFCFLDIRSPGLGDTAMYLCATSRDRGQGYGYTFGSGTRLTVV.

The chain links TRBV28 to TRBJ2-3, with TRBD2 identical over 15 bases. Germline V gene sequence: CDR1 MDHEN, CDR2 SYDVKM. The J segment lost 4 bases and the V segment lost 6 bases, leaving 5 bases of the junction unmatched. The CDR3 sequence is 16 residues long. CDR3 DNA sequence: TGTGCCAGCAGCGGGACTAGCGGGAGGCTGGCAGATACGCAGTATTTT. Protein product: CASSGTSGRLADTQYF.

The J gene is TRBJ2-3, the V gene TRBV27; 7 bases align to TRBD2. The CDR3 has 15 amino acids. J was trimmed by 1 base and V by 8 bases; bases with no gene match: 9. Germline values: CDR1 MNHEY, CDR2 SMNVEV (reference sequence). CDR3 sequence reads: CASSRRAGGTDTQYF. The CDR3 DNA reads TGTGCCAGCTCCAGGAGGGCGGGGGGCACAGATACGCAGTATTTT.

The rearrangement joins TRBV11-2 to TRBJ2-5; 14 bases fit TRBD2. The germline V gene encodes CDR1 SGHAT and CDR2 FQNNGV. Unmatched junction bases numbered 9, after V lost 4 bases and J lost 5 bases. The CDR3 length is 17 residues. CDR3: CASSSGTSGRMGETQYF. DNA of the CDR3: TGTGCCAGCAGCTCCGGGACTAGCGGGAGAATGGGGGAGACCCAGTACTTC.

The chain joins TRBV9 to TRBJ2-3; TRBD2 matches at 7 bases. Unmatched junction bases numbered 10, after V lost 0 bases and J lost 6 bases. Germline lookup yields CDR1 SGDLS and CDR2 YYNGEE. CDR3 size: 16 residues. The CDR3 loop reads CASSVGAGMMLDTQYF. CDR3 sequence (DNA): TGTGCCAGCAGCGTAGGAGCGGGAATGATGTTGGATACGCAGTATTTT.

With regard to this clone: Other DNA sequences in the same sample also yield this CDR3. The chain is built from TRBV5-1 and TRBJ1-5; no firm D call. Trimming stripped 2 bases from V and 1 base from J, with 7 bases between. This CDR3 has 14 residues. Per germline, CDR1 SGHRS and CDR2 YFSETQ. The CDR3 DNA is TGCGCCAGCAGCTTAACCGGCAGCAATCAGCCCCAGCATTTT. Amino acids: CASSLTGSNQPQHF.

The V call is TRBV7-8, the J call TRBJ1-1; a possible D gene is TRBD1 (6 bases). Deletions cut 0 bases from V and 4 bases from J, with 9 bases between. The germline gives CDR1 SGHVS, CDR2 FQNEAQ. This CDR3 has 14 amino acids. CDR3 protein: CASSLAGAGTEAFF. In nucleotides, the CDR3 is TGTGCCAGCAGCTTAGCGGGGGCTGGCACTGAAGCTTTCTTT.

V and J are TRBV28 and TRBJ2-2; D is ambiguous. The CDR3 totals 15 residues. Germline loops: CDR1 MDHEN, CDR2 SYDVKM. V was shortened by 2 bases and J by 5 bases, with 12 bases between the two germline ends. The CDR3 region has the DNA TGTGCCAGCAGTTTAAACAGACTGAGGACCGGGGAGCTGTTTTTT. It yields the protein CASSLNRLRTGELFF.

The chain recombines TRBV19 with TRBJ1-1; possible D gene TRBD1, 6 bases. In germline, CDR1 is LNHDA, CDR2 SQIVND (reference sequence). This CDR3 contains 15 residues. The V end was cut by 5 bases, the J end by 6 bases, with 19 bases between. CDR3 sequence reads: CASSGGHPLAPEAFF. CDR3 nucleotides: TGTGCCAGTAGTGGGGGACACCCCCTGGCTCCTGAAGCTTTCTTT.

This clone was recorded once. This sample also contains other DNA sequences that code for the same CDR3. The chain has TRBV27 and TRBJ2-7; D possibly matches TRBD1 or TRBD2 (5 bases each). Germline CDR1 is MNHEY and CDR2 is SMNVEV (reference sequence). V shed 0 bases and J shed 0 bases, with 6 bases lying between them. This CDR3 has 14 residues. The CDR3 bases are TGTGCCAGCAGTTTATCGGGGGACTCCTACGAGCAGTACTTC. Translated, it gives CASSLSGDSYEQYF.

V gene TRBV19 combines with J gene TRBJ2-3; TRBD1 matches 7 bases. The CDR3 consists of 15 residues. J lost 0 bases, V lost 4 bases, and 4 bases had no gene match. CDR1 is LNHDA, CDR2 SQIVND, per germline (reference sequence). CDR3 nucleotide sequence: TGTGCCAGTAGTAGAGGGGGCGGTAGCACAGATACGCAGTATTTT. This encodes CASSRGGGSTDTQYF.

V gene TRBV5-1 combines with J gene TRBJ1-2; D remains ambiguous. V lost 0 bases and J 10 bases, leaving 13 bases between the germline ends. CDR3 size: 13 residues. Germline values: CDR1 SGHRS, CDR2 YFSETQ. CDR3 loop: CASSLGGVSDYTF. Written as DNA, the CDR3 is TGCGCCAGCAGCTTGGGAGGAGTGTCCGACTACACCTTC.